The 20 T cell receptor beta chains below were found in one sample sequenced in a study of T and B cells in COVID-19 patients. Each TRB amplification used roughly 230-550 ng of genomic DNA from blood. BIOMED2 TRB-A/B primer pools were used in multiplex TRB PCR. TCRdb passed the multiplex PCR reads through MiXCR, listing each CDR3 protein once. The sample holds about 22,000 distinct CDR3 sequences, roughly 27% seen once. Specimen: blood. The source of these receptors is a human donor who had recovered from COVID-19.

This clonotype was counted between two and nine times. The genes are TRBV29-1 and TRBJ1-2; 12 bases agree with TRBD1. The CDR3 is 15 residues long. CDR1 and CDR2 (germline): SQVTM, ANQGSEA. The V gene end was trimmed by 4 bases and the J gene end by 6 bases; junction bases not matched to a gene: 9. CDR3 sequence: CSVGGTGGAMNGYTF. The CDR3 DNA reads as TGCAGCGTTGGGGGGACAGGGGGCGCCATGAATGGCTACACCTTC.

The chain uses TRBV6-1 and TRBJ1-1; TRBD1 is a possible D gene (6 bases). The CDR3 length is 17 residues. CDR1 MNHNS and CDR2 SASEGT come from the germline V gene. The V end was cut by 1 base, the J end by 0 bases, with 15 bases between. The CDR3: CASSEEFRGGLNTEAFF. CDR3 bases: TGTGCCAGCAGTGAAGAGTTTAGGGGGGGTTTGAACACTGAAGCTTTCTTT.

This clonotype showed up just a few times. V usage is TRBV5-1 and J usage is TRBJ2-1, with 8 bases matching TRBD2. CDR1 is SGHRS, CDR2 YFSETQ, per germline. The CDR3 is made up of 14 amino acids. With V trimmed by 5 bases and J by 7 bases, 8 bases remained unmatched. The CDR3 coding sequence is TGCGCCAGCAGGGAGACGGGGGGGCCAAATGAGCAGTTCTTC. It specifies CASRETGGPNEQFF.

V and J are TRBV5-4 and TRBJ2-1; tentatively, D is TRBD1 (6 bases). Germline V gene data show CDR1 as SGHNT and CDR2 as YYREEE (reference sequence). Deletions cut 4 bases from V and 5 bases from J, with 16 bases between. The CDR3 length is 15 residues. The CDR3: CASSRSGTSNNEQFF. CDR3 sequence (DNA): TGTGCCAGCAGCAGATCCGGGACATCTAACAATGAGCAGTTCTTC.

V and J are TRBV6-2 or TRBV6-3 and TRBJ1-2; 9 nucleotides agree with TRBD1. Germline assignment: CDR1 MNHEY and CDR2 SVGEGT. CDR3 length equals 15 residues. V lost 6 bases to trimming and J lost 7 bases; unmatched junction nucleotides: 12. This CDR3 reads CASRQPGQGEGGYTF. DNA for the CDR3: TGTGCCAGCAGACAACCGGGACAGGGCGAAGGTGGCTACACCTTC.

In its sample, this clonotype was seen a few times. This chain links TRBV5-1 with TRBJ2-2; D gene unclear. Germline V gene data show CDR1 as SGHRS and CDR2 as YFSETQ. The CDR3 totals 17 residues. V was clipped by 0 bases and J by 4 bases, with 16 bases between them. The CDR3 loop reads CASSLGVTISATGELFF. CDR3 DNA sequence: TGCGCCAGCAGCTTGGGGGTAACTATCTCGGCCACCGGGGAGCTGTTTTTT.

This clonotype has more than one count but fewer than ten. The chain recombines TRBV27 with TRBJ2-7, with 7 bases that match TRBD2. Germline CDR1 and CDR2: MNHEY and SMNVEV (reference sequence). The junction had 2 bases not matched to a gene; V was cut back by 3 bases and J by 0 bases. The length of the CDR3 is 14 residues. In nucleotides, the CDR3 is TGTGCCAGCAGTTTTAGCGGGCCCTCCTACGAGCAGTACTTC. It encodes CASSFSGPSYEQYF.

The DNA of the CDR3 is TGCGCCAGCAGCGGGACTAGCGGGAGGGCCTCCTACGAGCAGTACTTC. Amino acids: CASSGTSGRASYEQYF. This chain uses TRBV5-1 with TRBJ2-7, with 16 bases fitting TRBD2. Germline-derived CDR1 and CDR2 are SGHRS and YFSETQ. The CDR3 runs to 16 residues. V shed 4 bases and J 0 bases; nucleotides not matched to a gene: 1. Supplemented by reference TRBV5-1 and TRBJ2-7, the full variable domain reads KAGVTQTPRYLIKTRGQQVTLSCSPISGHRSVSWYQQTPGQGLQFLFEYFSETQRNKGNFPGRFSGRQFSNSRSEMNVSTLELGDSALYLCASSGTSGRASYEQYFGPGTRLTVT.

DNA for the CDR3: TGTGCCAGTAGTATAAGCAGGGGTGGGACTGAAGCTTTCTTT. This encodes CASSISRGGTEAFF. The chain combines TRBV19 with TRBJ1-1, with a possible D match to TRBD1 (6 bases). This CDR3 contains 14 residues. V lost 2 bases and J lost 5, with 12 bases in between. From germline, CDR1 is LNHDA and CDR2 SQIVND (reference sequence). Full variable domain (rest looked up from reference TRBV19 and TRBJ1-1): DGGITQSPKYLFRKEGQNVTLSCEQNLNHDAMYWYRQDPGQGLRLIYYSQIVNDFQKGDIAEGYSVSREKKESFPLTVTSAQKNPTAFYLCASSISRGGTEAFFGQGTRLTVV.

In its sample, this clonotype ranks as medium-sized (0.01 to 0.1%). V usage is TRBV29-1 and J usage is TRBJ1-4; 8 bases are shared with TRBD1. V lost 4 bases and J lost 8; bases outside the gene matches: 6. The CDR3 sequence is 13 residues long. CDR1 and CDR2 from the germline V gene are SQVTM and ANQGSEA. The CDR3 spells CSVGSGGQEKLFF. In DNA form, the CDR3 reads TGCAGCGTTGGGTCAGGGGGCCAGGAAAAACTGTTTTTT.

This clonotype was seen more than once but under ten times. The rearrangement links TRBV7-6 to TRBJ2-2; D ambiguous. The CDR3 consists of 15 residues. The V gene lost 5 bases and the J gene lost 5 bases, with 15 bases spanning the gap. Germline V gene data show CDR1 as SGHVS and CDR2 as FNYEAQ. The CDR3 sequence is CASSPRQARTGELFF. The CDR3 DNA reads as TGTGCCAGCAGCCCCCGCCAGGCGAGGACCGGGGAGCTGTTTTTT.

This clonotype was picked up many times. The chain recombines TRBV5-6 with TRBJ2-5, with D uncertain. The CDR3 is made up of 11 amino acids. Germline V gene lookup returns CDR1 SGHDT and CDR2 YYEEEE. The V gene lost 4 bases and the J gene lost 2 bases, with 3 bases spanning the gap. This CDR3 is CASSRQETQYF. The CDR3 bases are TGTGCCAGCAGCCGTCAAGAGACCCAGTACTTC.

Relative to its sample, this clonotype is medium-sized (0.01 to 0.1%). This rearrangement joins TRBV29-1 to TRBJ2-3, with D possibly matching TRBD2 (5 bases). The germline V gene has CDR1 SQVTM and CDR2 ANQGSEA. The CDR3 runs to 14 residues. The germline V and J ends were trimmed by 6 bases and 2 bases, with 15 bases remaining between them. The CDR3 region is CSVWLDYLTDTQYF. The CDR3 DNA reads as TGCAGCGTATGGCTCGACTACCTCACAGATACGCAGTATTTT.

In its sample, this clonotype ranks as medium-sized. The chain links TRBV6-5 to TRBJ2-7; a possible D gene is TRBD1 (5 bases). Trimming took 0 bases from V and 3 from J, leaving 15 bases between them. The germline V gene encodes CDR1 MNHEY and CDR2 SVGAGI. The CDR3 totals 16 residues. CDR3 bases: TGTGCCAGCAGTTACTCGGGCAGGGTAGGTGTCTACGAGCAGTACTTC. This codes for CASSYSGRVGVYEQYF.

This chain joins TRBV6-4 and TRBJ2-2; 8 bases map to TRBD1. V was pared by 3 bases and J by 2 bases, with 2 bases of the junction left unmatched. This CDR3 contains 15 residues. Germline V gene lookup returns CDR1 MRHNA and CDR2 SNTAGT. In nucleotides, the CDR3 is TGTGCCAGCAGTGAGGGACAGGACAACACCGGGGAGCTGTTTTTT. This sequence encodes CASSEGQDNTGELFF.

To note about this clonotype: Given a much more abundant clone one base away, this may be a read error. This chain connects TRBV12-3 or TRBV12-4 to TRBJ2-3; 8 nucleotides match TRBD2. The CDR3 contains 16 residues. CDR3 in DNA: TGTGCCAGCAACCCCCGAACTAGCGGTAGCAAAGATACGCAGTATTTT. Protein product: CASNPRTSGSKDTQYF.

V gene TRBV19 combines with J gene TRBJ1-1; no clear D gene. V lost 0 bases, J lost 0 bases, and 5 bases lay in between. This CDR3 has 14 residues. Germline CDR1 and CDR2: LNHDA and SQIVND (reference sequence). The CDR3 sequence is CASSIEGMNTEAFF. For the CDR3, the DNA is TGTGCCAGTAGTATAGAAGGGATGAACACTGAAGCTTTCTTT.

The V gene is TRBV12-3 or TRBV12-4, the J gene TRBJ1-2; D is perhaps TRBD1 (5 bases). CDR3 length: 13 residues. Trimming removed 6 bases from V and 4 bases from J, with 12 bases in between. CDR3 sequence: CASRPRDGYGYTF. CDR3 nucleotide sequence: TGTGCCAGCAGACCCAGGGACGGCTATGGCTACACCTTC.

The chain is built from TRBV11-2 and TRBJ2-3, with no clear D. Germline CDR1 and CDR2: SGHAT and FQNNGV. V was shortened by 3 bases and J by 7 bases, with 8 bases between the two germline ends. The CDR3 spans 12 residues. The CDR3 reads CASSLILHTQYF. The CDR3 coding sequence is TGTGCCAGCAGCTTGATTTTGCATACGCAGTATTTT.

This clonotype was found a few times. The CDR3 sequence: CAWSLAGGPNPTDTQYF. CDR3 coding DNA: TGTGCCTGGAGTCTAGCGGGAGGACCGAACCCCACAGATACGCAGTATTTT. The chain links TRBV30 to TRBJ2-3; 11 nucleotides line up with TRBD2. The ends lost 2 bases at V and 2 bases at J; junction bases unmatched: 9. The germline V gene encodes CDR1 GTSNPN and CDR2 SVGIG (reference sequence). This CDR3 region has 17 residues.